These 28 T cell receptor beta chains originate from one sample sequenced in a study of blood T cell repertoires in COVID-19. The assay was immunoSEQ multiplex PCR, and TCRdb's table has in-frame clones only and misses some. The sample yields approximately 94,000 clones, about 77% seen once. Sequenced input: peripheral blood. The receptors were gathered from a woman in her seventies with acute or convalescent COVID-19.

This sequence joins TRBV6-6 and TRBJ2-7; 10 bases map to TRBD1. The CDR3 runs 14 residues. Germline CDR1 and CDR2: MNHNY and SVGAGI (reference sequence). With V trimmed by 5 bases and J by 6 bases, 7 bases remained unmatched. The CDR3 nucleotides read TGTGCCAGCAGTACCGGACAGGGGGTGATCGAGCAGTACGTC. Its translation is CASSTGQGVIEQYV.

The V and J genes are TRBV29-1 and TRBJ1-3; D is undetermined. CDR3 length equals 13 residues. Looked up from germline, CDR1 is SQVTM and CDR2 is ANQGSEA. Trimming pared 3 bases from V and 3 bases from J, leaving 9 bases between. CDR3 sequence (DNA): TGCAGCGTTGAGGGAGCAAATGGAAACACCATATATTTT. Translating gives CSVEGANGNTIYF. Full variable domain (outside the CDR3, taken from reference TRBV29-1 and TRBJ1-3): SAVISQKPSRDICQRGTSLTIQCQVDSQVTMMFWYRQQPGQSLTLIATANQGSEATYESGFVIDKFPISRPNLTFSTLTVSNMSPEDSSIYLCSVEGANGNTIYFGEGSWLTVV.

The rearrangement links TRBV6-5 to TRBJ1-2; D is undetermined. V lost 2 bases and J 4 bases, leaving 17 bases between the germline ends. The germline V gene encodes CDR1 MNHEY and CDR2 SVGAGI. The CDR3 has 16 residues. The CDR3 DNA sequence: TGTGCCAGCAGTTACCTCCAGCCGCGAGACTTCTATGGCTACACCTTC. This gives the protein CASSYLQPRDFYGYTF.

The rearrangement links TRBV6-5 to TRBJ1-1; 11 bases are shared with TRBD1. Trimming cost V 8 bases and J 4 bases; bases outside gene matches: 3. The CDR3 consists of 13 residues. The germline V gene encodes CDR1 MNHEY and CDR2 SVGAGI. CDR3: CASWTGGFTEAFF. The CDR3 bases are TGTGCCAGCTGGACAGGGGGCTTCACTGAAGCTTTCTTT.

The chain links TRBV19 to TRBJ1-1, with no clear D. The CDR3 covers 13 residues. Trimming cost V 7 bases and J 6 bases, with 15 bases left between them. Germline V CDR1 and CDR2: LNHDA, SQIVND (reference sequence). DNA for the CDR3: TGTGCCAGTACCTCAGTCGGAGGCTCTGAAGCTTTCTTT. This gives the protein CASTSVGGSEAFF.

This sequence joins TRBV3-1 (or the pseudogene TRBV3-2) and TRBJ1-5, with 8 bases identical to TRBD1. Germline loops: CDR1 LGHDT, CDR2 YNNKEL (reference sequence). The CDR3 loop spans 19 amino acids. V was clipped by 1 base and J by 4 bases; unmatched bases: 15. The CDR3 DNA is TGTGCCAGCAGCCAAGGTCTTATGGCCCAGGGGGCGCGAAATCAGCCCCAGCATTTT. Translation: CASSQGLMAQGARNQPQHF.

The chain uses TRBV5-6 and TRBJ1-2; tentative D call: TRBD1 (6 bases). The CDR3 is made up of 14 amino acids. V was cut by 4 bases and J by 8 bases, with 18 bases left in between. Germline V lookup: CDR1 SGHDT, CDR2 YYEEEE. Written as DNA, the CDR3 is TGTGCCAGCAGCCCACTTGACGGGGGGCTCGGCTACACCTTC. Translating it yields CASSPLDGGLGYTF. Supplemented by reference TRBV5-6 and TRBJ1-2, the full variable domain reads DAGVTQSPTHLIKTRGQQVTLRCSPKSGHDTVSWYQQALGQGPQFIFQYYEEEERQRGNFPDRFSGHQFPNYSSELNVNALLLGDSALYLCASSPLDGGLGYTFGSGTRLTVV.

This clone came up once. The V call is TRBV7-8, the J call TRBJ2-2; 9 bases agree with TRBD1. The CDR3 has 16 residues. The V gene's germline CDR1 is SGHVS and CDR2 FQNEAQ. Trimming removed 8 bases from V and 3 bases from J; junction bases left unmatched: 10. The chain's CDR3 is CASLQPGTGYTGELFF. In nucleotides, the CDR3 is TGTGCCAGCTTACAGCCCGGGACAGGGTACACCGGGGAGCTGTTTTTT.

This clone was recorded only once. V and J are TRBV7-3 and TRBJ2-3, with TRBD2 identical over 11 bases. Germline CDR1 SGHTA, CDR2 FQGTGA. The CDR3 consists of 15 residues. Trimming cost V 5 bases and J 3 bases; bases outside gene matches: 4. CDR3: CASSRRLAGTDTQYF. The CDR3 bases are TGTGCCAGCAGCCGACGACTAGCGGGGACAGATACGCAGTATTTT.

This chain uses TRBV11-2 with TRBJ1-2; TRBD1 is a possible D gene (5 bases). Germline CDR1 SGHAT, CDR2 FQNNGV. The CDR3 consists of 16 residues. Deletions cut 3 bases from V and 8 bases from J, with 22 bases between. Here the CDR3 DNA reads TGTGCCAGCAGCTTGAGTCCTGATCAGGGCCCGAGAGGCTACACCTTC. Its translation: CASSLSPDQGPRGYTF.

The chain links TRBV3-1 (or the pseudogene TRBV3-2) to TRBJ1-3; D might be TRBD1 (6 bases). Trimming left V 4 bases short and J 8 bases short, with 18 bases between. Germline values: CDR1 LGHDT, CDR2 YNNKEL (reference sequence). CDR3 length equals 15 residues. The CDR3 is CASSRGVGGQDTIYF. CDR3 DNA sequence: TGTGCCAGCAGCCGAGGGGTCGGGGGGCAGGACACCATATATTTT.

This clone was detected only a few times. The rearrangement joins TRBV29-1 to TRBJ1-6; 8 bases are shared with TRBD1. Germline CDR1 and CDR2: SQVTM and ANQGSEA. The CDR3 is made up of 15 amino acids. J was trimmed by 7 bases and V by 7 bases; bases with no gene match: 12. The CDR3 reads CSAQESGTGNSPLHF. The CDR3 nucleotides are TGCAGCGCCCAGGAAAGCGGGACAGGAAATTCACCCCTCCACTTT.

This clone was found once. The rearrangement uses TRBV30 and TRBJ2-1; D unresolved. V was cut by 1 base and J by 0 bases, with 13 bases left in between. The CDR3 is made up of 16 amino acids. Germline CDR1 GTSNPN, CDR2 SVGIG (reference sequence). The CDR3: CAWSALFKSSYNEQFF. The CDR3 coding sequence is TGTGCCTGGAGTGCCCTCTTTAAGAGCTCCTACAATGAGCAGTTCTTC.

This clone was detected a few times. This chain uses TRBV18 with TRBJ1-1; D unresolved. V lost 2 bases to trimming and J lost 7 bases, with 17 bases between them. The V gene's germline CDR1 is KGHSH and CDR2 LQKENI. This CDR3 has 15 amino acids. The CDR3 nucleotides read TGTGCCAGCTCACCAACCATCCACTCAGCGGGTGAAGCTTTCTTT. Translating it yields CASSPTIHSAGEAFF. Complete variable domain (other parts from reference TRBV18 and TRBJ1-1): NAGVMQNPRHLVRRRGQEARLRCSPMKGHSHVYWYRQLPEEGLKFMVYLQKENIIDESGMPKERFSAEFPKEGPSILRIQQVVRGDSAAYFCASSPTIHSAGEAFFGQGTRLTVV.

V usage is TRBV3-1 (or the pseudogene TRBV3-2) and J usage is TRBJ2-5; D possibly corresponds to TRBD2 (5 bases). CDR3 length equals 14 residues. Germline V gene sequence: CDR1 LGHDT, CDR2 YNNKEL (reference sequence). V lost 4 bases to trimming and J lost 1 base, with 10 bases between them. The CDR3 DNA is TGTGCCAGCAGCCGTCGACTACTCCAAGAGACCCAGTACTTC. Protein: CASSRRLLQETQYF.

The V and J genes are TRBV7-6 and TRBJ1-2, with TRBD1 matching 7 bases. V gave up 4 bases and J gave up 7 bases; unmatched junction bases: 3. The germline CDR1 and CDR2 sequences are SGHVS and FNYEAQ. The CDR3 spans 12 residues. Here the CDR3 DNA reads TGTGCCAGCAGCTCAGACAGGGTTGGCTACACCTTC. It translates to CASSSDRVGYTF.

This chain links TRBV27 with TRBJ1-5; D not resolved. Germline values: CDR1 MNHEY, CDR2 SMNVEV (reference sequence). The CDR3 is 14 residues long. Trimming left V 1 base short and J 5 bases short, with 9 bases between. CDR3 loop: CASSLWRGDQPQHF. The CDR3 region has the DNA TGTGCCAGCAGTTTATGGCGGGGAGATCAGCCCCAGCATTTT.

The genes are TRBV28 and TRBJ1-4; D is perhaps TRBD1 (5 bases). Germline V gene data show CDR1 as MDHEN and CDR2 as SYDVKM. CDR3 length: 13 amino acids. The ends were cut back, 6 bases at V and 8 bases at J, with 13 bases in the middle. CDR3 sequence reads: CASRGQGWEKLFF. The CDR3 DNA follows: TGTGCCAGCAGGGGGCAGGGATGGGAAAAACTGTTTTTT. Drawing the rest from reference TRBV28 and TRBJ1-4, the complete variable domain is DVKVTQSSRYLVKRTGEKVFLECVQDMDHENMFWYRQDPGLGLRLIYFSYDVKMKEKGDIPEGYSVSREKKERFSLILESASTNQTSMYLCASRGQGWEKLFFGSGTQLSVL.

This chain joins TRBV5-4 and TRBJ2-7; 7 bases are a match to TRBD1. J lost 2 bases, V lost 4 bases, and 3 bases had no gene match. Germline assignment: CDR1 SGHNT and CDR2 YYREEE (reference sequence). This CDR3 is built from 13 residues. DNA of the CDR3: TGTGCCAGCAGCCCGGGACAGCCCTACGAGCAGTACTTC. It translates to CASSPGQPYEQYF.

The gene calls are TRBV7-8 and TRBJ1-2; D uncertain. V lost 2 bases to trimming and J lost 4 bases, with 11 bases between them. The V gene's germline CDR1 is SGHVS and CDR2 FQNEAQ. The CDR3 totals 14 residues. CDR3 nucleotides: TGTGCCAGCAGCTTATCTGCGCAAATCTATGGCTACACCTTC. It encodes CASSLSAQIYGYTF.

The rearrangement uses TRBV6-5 and TRBJ1-2; a weak D match, TRBD1 (5 bases). The germline gives CDR1 MNHEY, CDR2 SVGAGI. Trimming removed 9 bases from V and 4 bases from J, with 21 bases in between. The CDR3 spans 15 residues. The CDR3 region is CASSTQGLAVYGYTF. For the CDR3, the DNA is TGTGCCAGTTCCACTCAGGGACTGGCGGTCTATGGCTACACCTTC.

This chain uses TRBV29-1 with TRBJ1-1; D gene unclear. Trimming pared 6 bases from V and 1 base from J, leaving 12 bases between. Germline lookup yields CDR1 SQVTM and CDR2 ANQGSEA. The CDR3 spans 13 residues. CDR3 loop: CSVSTGTNTEAFF. The CDR3 coding sequence is TGCAGCGTCTCAACCGGTACGAACACTGAAGCTTTCTTT.

This clone was seen a single time. This chain connects TRBV5-6 to TRBJ2-1, with a weak D call TRBD2 (5 bases). Per the germline V gene, CDR1 is SGHDT and CDR2 is YYEEEE. This CDR3 is 14 amino acids long. Trimming removed 4 bases at V and 8 bases at J, with 16 bases between. The CDR3 DNA reads as TGTGCCAGCAGCCGCCGGGATCTATTCCATGAGCAGTTCTTC. Amino acid sequence: CASSRRDLFHEQFF.

V gene TRBV7-8 combines with J gene TRBJ1-4, with 8 positions matching TRBD1. The CDR3 covers 15 residues. V lost 4 bases and J lost 6; bases outside the gene matches: 7. CDR1 is SGHVS, CDR2 FQNEAQ, per germline. The CDR3 here is CASSSFSGGDEKLFF. As DNA, the CDR3 is TGTGCCAGCAGCTCGTTCTCAGGGGGCGATGAAAAACTGTTTTTT. Together with reference TRBV7-8 and TRBJ1-4, the CDR3 gives the full variable domain: GAGVSQSPRYKVAKRGQDVALRCDPISGHVSLFWYQQALGQGPEFLTYFQNEAQLDKSGLPSDRFFAERPEGSVSTLKIQRTQQEDSAVYLCASSSFSGGDEKLFFGSGTQLSVL.

J is TRBJ1-5 and V is TRBV19; weak D call: TRBD1 (6 bases). The CDR3 has 13 residues. Between the trimmed V and J ends, which lost 6 bases and 5 bases, there was a span of 11 bases. Per germline, CDR1 LNHDA and CDR2 SQIVND (reference sequence). The CDR3 DNA reads TGTGCCAGTAGAAAAAACAGGGATCAGCCCCAGCATTTT. Amino acid sequence: CASRKNRDQPQHF.

The chain combines TRBV29-1 with TRBJ2-1; D might be TRBD2 (6 bases). The CDR3 runs to 12 residues. Germline V gene sequence: CDR1 SQVTM, CDR2 ANQGSEA. CDR3 residues: CGGTDGAREQFF. The CDR3 DNA sequence: TGCGGAGGGACCGATGGGGCGCGTGAGCAGTTCTTC.

The genes are TRBV6-1 and TRBJ1-2; 7 nucleotides match TRBD1. Germline CDR1 and CDR2: MNHNS and SASEGT. CDR3 length: 16 amino acids. The V gene end was trimmed by 3 bases and the J gene end by 0 bases; junction bases not matched to a gene: 7. The CDR3 coding sequence is TGTGCCAGCAGTGAGATGGACAGGATTCCTAACTATGGCTACACCTTC. This translates into CASSEMDRIPNYGYTF.

The gene calls are TRBV11-2 and TRBJ1-6; 7 nucleotides align to TRBD1. The CDR3 runs 14 residues. The trim removed 3 bases at V and 5 bases at J, leaving 1 base unmatched. In germline, CDR1 is SGHAT, CDR2 FQNNGV. CDR3 coding DNA: TGTGCCAGCAGCTTGGGACAGAATAATTCACCCCTCCACTTT. Translating gives CASSLGQNNSPLHF.